These T cell receptor beta chains were read from a single sample in a study of cytomegalovirus exposure and HLA in healthy donors. Data came from immunoSEQ multiplex PCR; TCRdb stores just in-frame clones and leaves some out. Seen here are around 150,000 clones, approximately 80% observed once, and the top ten hold over 1.1%. Sequencing was carried out using PBMCs. These receptors were obtained from a male donor in good health and CMV-seronegative. CDR3s include the opening cysteine and the closing phenylalanine or tryptophan. The order of the fields is J gene, D gene, V gene, CDR3 protein. A D gene is named only where the DNA matches it firmly.

>TRBJ1-2|-|TRBV9
CASSSGTPTNYGYTF
>TRBJ2-1|TRBD2|TRBV28
CASSLGTTNNEQFF
>TRBJ2-3|-|TRBV2
CASSVSLSTDTQYF
>TRBJ1-2|-|TRBV7-8
CASSLQETNYGYTF
>TRBJ2-3|-|TRBV6-5
CASRLDGTDTQYF
>TRBJ2-1|TRBD2|TRBV5-6
CASSLDLAGVASSYNEQFF
>TRBJ2-4|TRBD2|TRBV5-1
CASSLRAGGPQNIQYF
>TRBJ1-2|TRBD1|TRBV29-1
CSVDVPGGSYGYTF
>TRBJ2-2|TRBD2|TRBV28
CASSFNSGIAGVIRELFF
>TRBJ1-6|-|TRBV5-6
CASSLGRNSPLHF
>TRBJ2-5|TRBD2|TRBV4-3
CASSQAPLSGGNQETQYF
>TRBJ2-3|-|TRBV5-1
CASSLVGQQSTDTQYF
>TRBJ1-1|-|TRBV6-5
CASMGGGFMNTEAFF
>TRBJ2-2|-|TRBV7-2
CASSLEGGDTGELFF
>TRBJ1-4|-|TRBV25-1
CASSPPSAFGKLFF
>TRBJ2-3|TRBD1|TRBV5-1
CASSLETGPTDTQYF
>TRBJ1-3|-|TRBV7-8
CASSPQSINALGGNTIYF
>TRBJ2-7|-|TRBV18
CASSPPAGEQYF
>TRBJ1-5|-|TRBV18
CASSPRAGQPQHF
>TRBJ2-1|-|TRBV11-2
CASSFPGINNEQFF
>TRBJ2-1|TRBD2|TRBV6-4
CASSLAGGRNEQFF
>TRBJ1-1|TRBD1|TRBV5-5
CASSLEQGGNTEAFF
>TRBJ1-3|TRBD1|TRBV7-9
CASSSRGVSGNTIYF
>TRBJ2-2|-|TRBV19
CASSGGTNTGELFF
>TRBJ2-7|-|TRBV7-9
CASSRTVGEQYF
>TRBJ2-1|TRBD2|TRBV6-4
CASSGTSGGYNEQFF
>TRBJ1-5|TRBD1|TRBV10-3
CAISPGQGVNQPQHF
>TRBJ1-5|-|TRBV7-8
CASSLAGGGNQPQHF
>TRBJ1-2|-|TRBV9
CASSVGGQNYGYTF
>TRBJ1-5|TRBD1|TRBV28
CASSDRGNQPQHF
>TRBJ2-2|TRBD1|TRBV13
CASSFRGQGGELFF
>TRBJ1-1|TRBD1|TRBV5-6
CASSRPGGFGEAFF
>TRBJ1-2|-|TRBV14
CASSQTDYGYTF
>TRBJ1-1|-|TRBV19
CASSNGQLMNTEAFF
>TRBJ2-3|TRBD2|TRBV5-1
CASSLGLAAMTDTQYF
>TRBJ2-7|TRBD1|TRBV25-1
CASSVGQGYEQYF
>TRBJ2-5|TRBD2|TRBV9
CASSVGWTSGAKTQYF
>TRBJ1-2|TRBD1|TRBV4-3
CASSQQTTGGDGYTF
>TRBJ2-3|-|TRBV2
CASRREHTDTQYF
>TRBJ2-5|TRBD2|TRBV5-1
CATSGLAEETQYF
>TRBJ1-2|-|TRBV7-9
CASRPGERGENYGYTF
>TRBJ2-5|-|TRBV27
CASSLGRGETQYF
>TRBJ1-6|-|TRBV6-1
CASMRQRDNSPLHF
>TRBJ2-7|TRBD1|TRBV6-1
CASIVTGTGTYEQYF
>TRBJ1-1|TRBD1|TRBV4-3
CASSQWTGGFSEAFF
>TRBJ2-7|TRBD1|TRBV5-6
CASSFLGQGAHEQYF
>TRBJ2-5|-|TRBV9
CASSVGDTQWQETQYF
>TRBJ2-6|TRBD1|TRBV7-2
CASSLGVGTASGANVLTF
>TRBJ2-1|-|TRBV18
CASSPGADRGNEQFF
>TRBJ2-1|TRBD2|TRBV7-2
CASSSGLAGYNEQFF
>TRBJ1-1|-|TRBV30
CAWTPRGNTEAFF
>TRBJ2-1|TRBD2|TRBV13
CASSHLGLAAVNEQFF
>TRBJ2-1|TRBD2|TRBV7-3
CASSPGLAGGLIDEQFF
>TRBJ2-7|-|TRBV19
CASSIVGGNEQYF
>TRBJ2-3|-|TRBV19
CASSSMTGQYF